This TCR beta chain was identified in a study of T cell repertoires in cytomegalovirus infection. TCRdb reanalysed the reads using MiXCR and keeps one entry per CDR3 protein. The data show approximately 300,000 distinct CDR3 sequences, with almost 30% seen just once and 20% held by the top ten. This clonotype was counted a few times. Its matching antigen is unknown. The receptor was derived from a human donor in good health (CMV status not recorded). Some clones in this sample may be carry-over from other donors' samples. The specimen comprised cultured PBMCs, sampled from culture after CMV antigen stimulation.

This CDR3 reads CASKNAAMYTEAFF. CDR3 nucleotides: TGTGCCAGCAAGAACGCAGCAATGTACACTGAAGCTTTCTTT. This chain links TRBV6-1 with TRBJ1-1, with unresolved D. This CDR3 has 14 residues. Trimming pared 7 bases from V and 3 bases from J, leaving 15 bases between. The germline V gene encodes CDR1 MNHNS and CDR2 SASEGT.